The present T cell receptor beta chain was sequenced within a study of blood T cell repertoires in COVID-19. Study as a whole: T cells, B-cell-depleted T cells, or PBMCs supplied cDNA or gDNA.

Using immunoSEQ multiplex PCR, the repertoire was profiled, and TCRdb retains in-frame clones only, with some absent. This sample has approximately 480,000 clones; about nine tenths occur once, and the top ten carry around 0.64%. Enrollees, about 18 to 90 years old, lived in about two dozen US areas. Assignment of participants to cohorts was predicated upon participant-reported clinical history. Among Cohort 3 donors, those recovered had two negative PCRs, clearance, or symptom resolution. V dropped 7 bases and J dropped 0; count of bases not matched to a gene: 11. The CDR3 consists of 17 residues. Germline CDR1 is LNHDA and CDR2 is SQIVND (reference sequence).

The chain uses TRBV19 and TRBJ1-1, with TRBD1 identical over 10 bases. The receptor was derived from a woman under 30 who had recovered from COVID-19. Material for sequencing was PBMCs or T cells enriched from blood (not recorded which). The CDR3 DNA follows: TGTGCCAGTACCAATGGGACAGGGGTATGGATGAACACTGAAGCTTTCTTT. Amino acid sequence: CASTNGTGVWMNTEAFF.